This T cell receptor (beta chain) was captured by sequencing in a study of T-cell reconstitution after alpha-beta-depleted transplantation in children. Study findings and constraints: Expanded clones from the graft, numbering several hundred, reportedly supplied alpha-beta T cells about two months after transplant.

A library of TCRbeta sequences, prepared with unique molecular identifiers, was generated. TCRdb itself ran the PCR reads through MiXCR, one entry per CDR3 protein. The table shows some 150,000 distinct CDR3 sequences, with roughly 8.8% occurring only once. This clonotype was counted at least ten times. Its specificity is not known. The CDR3 runs 15 residues. Germline-derived CDR1 and CDR2 are MDHEN and SYDVKM. Trimming shortened V by 3 bases and J by 4 bases, and 15 bases separated the two germline ends. The sequence was obtained from a female patient aged 2-9 years who had a stem cell transplant for congenital amegakaryocytic thrombocytopenia, so the T cells may come from the graft donor. This chain connects TRBV28 to TRBJ1-1; a weak D match, TRBD1 (5 bases). The material was PBMCs, mostly from graft donor cells, obtained 180 days after TCRalphabeta/CD19-depleted stem cell transplant. The CDR3 loop is CASSLGLGGGTEAFF. The DNA for the CDR3 is TGTGCCAGCAGTTTGGGTCTGGGGGGAGGCACTGAAGCTTTCTTT.